The rows below give T cell receptor beta chains drawn from one sample of a study of blood T cells in healthy people across ages. TCRdb fed the 5' RACE reads into MiXCR, producing one record per CDR3 protein. Altogether about 1,800,000 distinct CDR3 sequences are present, about 30% being singletons, with the ten largest covering roughly 8%. Source material: blood. All receptors derive from a woman aged 30 to 39 in good health. The CDR3 runs from the conserved cysteine through the conserved F or W. The D gene is left open where the match is weak.

TRBD2	TRBJ2-3	TRBV29-1	CSVIRFGLAETDTQYF
NA	TRBJ2-1	TRBV4-1	CASSQGASLSSYNEQFF
NA	TRBJ2-3	TRBV10-3	CAISDQADTQYF
NA	TRBJ2-7	TRBV20-1	CSAGGSSDEQYF
TRBD1	TRBJ2-7	TRBV20-1	CSATDRVVSYEQYF
TRBD1	TRBJ1-1	TRBV4-1	CASSQGRVGTGGRRTEAFF
NA	TRBJ2-1	TRBV12-5	CASDPNIETPYEQFF
NA	TRBJ1-1	TRBV9	CASSVSRDETEAFF
TRBD1	TRBJ2-5	TRBV5-1	CASSRTGDLRETQYF
NA	TRBJ1-2	TRBV7-3	CASSLTPGAYGYTF
TRBD2	TRBJ2-5	TRBV20-1	CSATDQRGGEETQYF
NA	TRBJ2-2	TRBV7-9	CASSSGTLTGELFF
TRBD2	TRBJ2-7	TRBV7-2	CASSCGSGRQYEQYF
NA	TRBJ2-1	TRBV12-3/TRBV12-4	CASSLLAGANNEQFF
NA	TRBJ2-1	TRBV20-1	CSAFVDSYNEQFF
NA	TRBJ1-1	TRBV7-2	CASSPAAALGNTEAFF
TRBD2	TRBJ2-1	TRBV30	CAWSSPLAGGFNEQFF
NA	TRBJ1-5	TRBV2	CASSGQVRVEPQHF
NA	TRBJ2-7	TRBV20-1	CSARGNSGNEQYF
TRBD1	TRBJ1-1	TRBV6-5	CASSPGGTASPEAFF
TRBD1	NA	TRBV9	CASSTATGNSYNEQYF
NA	TRBJ1-5	TRBV20-1	CSAHSGRGNQPQHF
TRBD1	TRBJ2-3	TRBV5-5	CASSLGGTGWPDTQYF
TRBD1	TRBJ1-4	TRBV4-1	CASSQRGQGSNEKLFF
NA	TRBJ1-6	TRBV28	CAVPRVGGNSPLHF
NA	TRBJ1-1	TRBV11-2	CASSLGMSGETEAFF
NA	TRBJ2-3	TRBV6-5	CASSYSSTTDTQYF
TRBD2	TRBJ2-1	TRBV7-2	CASSSDPGTSGGHNEQFF
TRBD1	TRBJ1-5	TRBV20-1	CSARSTGTGRFYSNQPQHF
TRBD2	TRBJ2-3	TRBV7-8	CASSQKRDLTDTQYF
TRBD2	TRBJ2-1	TRBV24-1	CATSERGGSSYNEQFF
NA	TRBJ2-7	TRBV27	CASSPEGGGSALYEQYF
TRBD1	TRBJ1-5	TRBV3-1	CASSQGFGTGDGNQPQHF
NA	TRBJ2-7	TRBV11-2	CASSFRGDSYTYEQYF
TRBD2	TRBJ2-1	TRBV29-1	CSVARTSGSDEQFF
NA	TRBJ2-6	TRBV20-1	CSARGHGGSGANVLTF
NA	TRBJ2-7	TRBV10-3	CAASRGYPYEQYF
NA	TRBJ1-2	TRBV13	CASSLGIGSDGYTF
TRBD1	TRBJ2-3	TRBV7-9	CASSRTGATDTQYF
NA	TRBJ2-1	TRBV20-1	CSARGSEHNEQFF
TRBD2	TRBJ2-7	TRBV9	CASSAGTSGTYEQYF
TRBD2	TRBJ2-7	TRBV7-2	CASSLATSGPYEQYF
NA	TRBJ2-2	TRBV29-1	CSVDGSKNTGELFF
NA	TRBJ2-3	TRBV12-3/TRBV12-4	CASSLEVWHTQYF
NA	TRBJ2-7	TRBV10-3	CAISESVGVSYEQYF
TRBD1	TRBJ2-2	TRBV7-9	CASRPTTRDRAESGELFF
TRBD1	TRBJ2-5	TRBV7-2	CASSSPPGQGAQETQYF
TRBD1	TRBJ2-7	TRBV24-1	CATRKTRDRVLNEQYF